The 25 T cell receptor beta chains in this list originate from one sample, sequenced in a study of memory CD4+ T cells and cytomegalovirus serostatus. The sort gate was single viable CD3+CD4+CD8-CD45RO+ cells for memory CD4+ T cells. Assay used: immunoSEQ multiplex PCR; TCRdb lists only in-frame clones, some missing. The sample includes 50,000 to 75,000 clones, 82% of them seen just once. What was sequenced was memory CD4+ T cells from blood. These receptors all come from an adult in good health and CMV-seronegative.

This clone is a singleton in its sample. The rearrangement links TRBV19 to TRBJ1-1; D unresolved. The CDR3 consists of 13 residues. V was clipped by 7 bases and J by 8 bases, with 17 bases between them. Germline V CDR1 and CDR2: LNHDA, SQIVND (reference sequence). CDR3 in DNA: TGTGCCAGTACCATGAGAGGGTTCCAGGAAGCTTTCTTT. Amino acids: CASTMRGFQEAFF.

The CDR3 sequence: CSVGGPWETQYF. As DNA, the CDR3 is TGCAGCGTTGGGGGGCCCTGGGAGACCCAGTACTTC. The chain couples TRBV29-1 to TRBJ2-5; D may be TRBD1 (6 bases). V was trimmed by 4 bases and J by 5 bases, leaving 11 bases between them. The CDR3 contains 12 residues. Germline loops: CDR1 SQVTM, CDR2 ANQGSEA.

V gene TRBV7-2 combines with J gene TRBJ2-1, with a tentative D call TRBD1 (6 bases). This CDR3 has 15 residues. Germline V CDR1 and CDR2: SGHTA, FQGNSA. Trimming cost V 1 base and J 6 bases, with 13 bases left between them. CDR3 DNA: TGTGCCAGCAGCTTAGGAGGGGGACGCCTCAATGAGCAGTTCTTC. As protein: CASSLGGGRLNEQFF.

This chain joins TRBV6-5 and TRBJ2-1; 9 bases match TRBD2. CDR1 is MNHEY, CDR2 SVGAGI, per germline. V was pared by 6 bases and J by 8 bases, with 11 bases of the junction left unmatched. The CDR3 has 15 residues. CDR3: CASREGRGGLDEQFF. Here the CDR3 DNA reads TGTGCCAGCAGAGAGGGGCGGGGGGGCCTGGATGAGCAGTTCTTC.

CDR3 in DNA: TGTGCCAGCAGCTTGATAGGGGGCTCCTACGAGCAGTACTTC. It translates to CASSLIGGSYEQYF. This chain connects TRBV5-4 to TRBJ2-7; D might be TRBD1 (6 bases). Trimming removed 1 base at V and 0 bases at J, with 8 bases between. The CDR3 is made up of 14 amino acids. Germline assignment: CDR1 SGHNT and CDR2 YYREEE (reference sequence).

J is TRBJ2-1 and V is TRBV29-1; TRBD1 matches 11 bases. Germline CDR1 is SQVTM and CDR2 is ANQGSEA. The length of the CDR3 is 14 residues. Trimming took 5 bases from V and 7 from J; bases not matched to a gene: 7. CDR3 bases: TGCAGCGTTCGCCGGGACAGGGGGACTAATGAGCAGTTCTTC. Its protein product is CSVRRDRGTNEQFF.

The chain links TRBV4-1 to TRBJ2-1; 9 bases line up with TRBD1. This CDR3 contains 14 residues. Germline V gene lookup returns CDR1 MGHRA and CDR2 YSYEKL. V was clipped by 5 bases and J by 7 bases; unmatched bases: 6. The CDR3 region is CASSSNRGRNEQFF. Written as DNA, the CDR3 is TGCGCCAGCAGCAGCAACAGGGGGCGGAATGAGCAGTTCTTC.

The chain recombines TRBV15 with TRBJ2-7; TRBD1 matches 9 bases. CDR3 length: 16 residues. The ends lost 3 bases at V and 0 bases at J; junction bases unmatched: 6. Germline lookup yields CDR1 LNHNV and CDR2 YYDKDF (reference sequence). The CDR3 coding sequence is TGTGCCACCAGCAGGGGGTGGACAGGGGACTCCTACGAGCAGTACTTC. It is translated as CATSRGWTGDSYEQYF.

The chain has TRBV19 and TRBJ1-1, with TRBD1 matching over 9 bases. CDR1 is LNHDA and CDR2 is SQIVND in the germline V gene (reference sequence). After removal of 4 bases from V and 1 base from J, the junction contained 7 bases not matched to a gene. The CDR3 is 16 amino acids. The CDR3 is CASSTNGQGPNTEAFF. The CDR3 region has the DNA TGTGCCAGTAGTACGAACGGACAGGGGCCGAACACTGAAGCTTTCTTT.

This chain connects TRBV5-1 to TRBJ2-7; 7 nucleotides line up with TRBD2. The V gene end was trimmed by 4 bases and the J gene end by 2 bases; junction bases not matched to a gene: 6. The CDR3 is made up of 14 amino acids. Germline V gene sequence: CDR1 SGHRS, CDR2 YFSETQ. The CDR3 nucleotides read TGCGCCAGCAGCCGGGACTACCAGACCTACGAGCAGTACTTC. Encoded protein: CASSRDYQTYEQYF.

J is TRBJ1-5 and V is TRBV2; D is uncertain. V shed 6 bases and J shed 1 base, with 4 bases lying between them. CDR1 is SNHLY, CDR2 FYNNEI, per germline. CDR3 length: 12 amino acids. CDR3 bases: TGTGCCAGCAGGGACAGCAATCAGCCCCAGCATTTT. It encodes CASRDSNQPQHF.

The CDR3 nucleotides are TGTGCCAGCAGTTACTCCTCGGCTCGGCCCCAGCATTTT. Amino acid sequence: CASSYSSARPQHF. The chain recombines TRBV6-6 with TRBJ1-5; D is uncertain. The germline gives CDR1 MNHNY, CDR2 SVGAGI (reference sequence). There are 13 residues in the CDR3. The V gene lost 0 bases and the J gene lost 9 bases, with 9 bases spanning the gap.

The V call is TRBV27, the J call TRBJ2-7; weak D call: TRBD2 (5 bases). From germline, CDR1 is MNHEY and CDR2 SMNVEV (reference sequence). There are 14 residues in the CDR3. Trimming stripped 2 bases from V and 5 bases from J, with 13 bases between. The CDR3 DNA sequence: TGTGCCAGCAGTTTAAAGGTGGGAGTCCACGAGCAGTACTTC. Translation: CASSLKVGVHEQYF.

The chain carries TRBV18 and TRBJ2-3; possible D gene TRBD2, 6 bases. V was clipped by 0 bases and J by 10 bases, with 17 bases between them. CDR3 length: 15 residues. CDR1 and CDR2 (germline): KGHSH, LQKENI. The CDR3 DNA sequence: TGTGCCAGCTCACCACCTGTTCTAGGGCGGGATGCGCAGTATTTT. Protein product: CASSPPVLGRDAQYF.

The chain is built from TRBV7-6 and TRBJ2-3, with 7 bases identical to TRBD1. Losses at the gene ends were 1 base for V and 9 bases for J; bases not matched to a gene: 10. This CDR3 region has 15 residues. Germline V CDR1 and CDR2: SGHVS, FNYEAQ. CDR3 amino acids: CASSLVPGGRGTQYF. CDR3 DNA sequence: TGTGCCAGCAGCTTAGTTCCAGGGGGTCGGGGAACGCAGTATTTT.

CDR3: CASSLSGSSYNEQFF. CDR3 coding DNA: TGTGCCAGCAGCTTAAGCGGGAGCTCCTACAATGAGCAGTTCTTC. The genes are TRBV7-3 and TRBJ2-1; 7 bases align to TRBD2. From germline, CDR1 is SGHTA and CDR2 FQGTGA. Unmatched junction bases numbered 0, after V lost 1 base and J lost 0 bases. CDR3 size: 15 residues.

The V call is TRBV19, the J call TRBJ1-5; D gene ambiguous. Germline values: CDR1 LNHDA, CDR2 SQIVND (reference sequence). V lost 0 bases, J lost 7 bases, and 7 bases lay in between. This CDR3 comprises 13 residues. The CDR3 DNA is TGTGCCAGTAGTATAGAGGAAGGGCAGCCCCAGCATTTT. Translated: CASSIEEGQPQHF.

The rearrangement joins TRBV4-1 to TRBJ2-2; no reliable D call. The CDR3 runs 14 residues. Germline CDR1 and CDR2: MGHRA and YSYEKL. V was trimmed by 0 bases and J by 1 base, leaving 3 bases between them. In DNA, the CDR3 is TGCGCCAGCAGCCAAGATGGGAACACCGGGGAGCTGTTTTTT. It codes for CASSQDGNTGELFF.

CDR3 nucleotides: TGTGCCAGTAGCCCTTACCACGGAAAGATATACAATGAGCAGTTCTTC. Translated: CASSPYHGKIYNEQFF. V gene TRBV19 combines with J gene TRBJ2-1, with D uncertain. Germline assignment: CDR1 LNHDA and CDR2 SQIVND (reference sequence). CDR3 length equals 16 residues. V was pared by 6 bases and J by 4 bases, with 19 bases between.

The chain combines TRBV28 with TRBJ2-5; TRBD1 or TRBD2 may be the D gene (6 bases each). V lost 5 bases, J lost 1 base, and 17 bases lay in between. Germline CDR1 MDHEN, CDR2 SYDVKM. This CDR3 region has 16 residues. The CDR3 protein is CASSPLKGDFQETQYF. CDR3 coding DNA: TGTGCCAGCAGTCCACTGAAGGGGGACTTCCAAGAGACCCAGTACTTC. Full variable domain (missing parts from reference TRBV28 and TRBJ2-5): DVKVTQSSRYLVKRTGEKVFLECVQDMDHENMFWYRQDPGLGLRLIYFSYDVKMKEKGDIPEGYSVSREKKERFSLILESASTNQTSMYLCASSPLKGDFQETQYFGPGTRLLVL.

This clone was seen once. The chain carries TRBV2 and TRBJ2-7; 8 bases agree with TRBD1. The junction had 14 bases not matched to a gene; V was cut back by 9 bases and J by 7 bases. This CDR3 spans 14 amino acids. Germline lookup yields CDR1 SNHLY and CDR2 FYNNEI. CDR3 residues: CARTIMQGAGEQYF. The CDR3 DNA reads TGTGCCAGGACCATAATGCAGGGGGCTGGGGAGCAGTACTTC.

The chain employs TRBV28 and TRBJ1-2, with 10 bases matching TRBD1. There are 15 residues in the CDR3. The V segment lost 5 bases and the J segment 0 bases; nucleotides outside the gene matches: 3. Germline V gene lookup returns CDR1 MDHEN and CDR2 SYDVKM. The CDR3 DNA reads TGTGCCAGCAGTCCCGGGACAGGGGCTAACTATGGCTACACCTTC. Translating gives CASSPGTGANYGYTF.

The CDR3 DNA is TGTGCCAGCTCGATAGACCCGTCGAGACAGCCCCAGCATTTT. This encodes CASSIDPSRQPQHF. The V and J genes are TRBV18 and TRBJ1-5, with no clear D. Trimming pared 6 bases from V and 7 bases from J, leaving 16 bases between. The CDR3 loop spans 14 amino acids. The germline gives CDR1 KGHSH, CDR2 LQKENI.

The chain combines TRBV27 with TRBJ1-2; tentative D call: TRBD1 (5 bases). The V gene's germline CDR1 is MNHEY and CDR2 SMNVEV (reference sequence). Between the trimmed V and J ends, which lost 5 bases and 6 bases, there was a span of 13 bases. CDR3 size: 13 residues. The CDR3 bases are TGTGCCAGCAGTCCAAATAGGGGTAATGGCTACACCTTC. It encodes CASSPNRGNGYTF.

The J gene is TRBJ1-1, the V gene TRBV6-6, with 7 bases matching TRBD1. This CDR3 region has 14 residues. Trimming at V came to 2 bases and at J to 10 bases, leaving 10 bases not matched to a gene. The germline V gene encodes CDR1 MNHNY and CDR2 SVGAGI (reference sequence). In DNA form, the CDR3 reads TGTGCCAGCAGTTACGGCGGACAGGATGAGGGAGCTTTCTTT. This translates into CASSYGGQDEGAFF.